Following are 24 T cell receptor beta chains from one sample sequenced in a study of monozygotic twins with inflammatory bowel disease. TCRdb re-analyzed the 5' RACE reads; it lists each CDR3 protein once, without DNA. Reported are over 100,000 distinct CDR3 sequences; the ten largest clones contain 9.5% to 15%. The sequencing input was blood. The origin of the receptors is a human donor with ulcerative colitis or Crohn's disease, or a healthy co-twin of an affected twin (not recorded which).

The chain couples TRBV10-3 to TRBJ2-7; TCRdb indicates TRBD1, and absent DNA this call remains unverified. The CDR3 sequence is 17 residues long. Germline CDR1 reads ENHRY; CDR2 reads SYGVKD. The CDR3 loop is CAISEPTSGTRTYEQYF.

This chain links TRBV20-1 with TRBJ2-1; TCRdb's D call of TRBD1 is untestable without DNA. The CDR3 is made up of 15 amino acids. Germline V gives CDR1 DFQATT, CDR2 SNEGSKA (reference sequence). CDR3 loop: CSARGPGSAYNEQFF.

CDR3 protein: CASSLKWYEAFF. V and J are TRBV5-6 and TRBJ1-1. The CDR3 consists of 12 residues. CDR1 is SGHDT and CDR2 is YYEEEE in the germline V gene.

The V gene is TRBV20-1, the J gene TRBJ2-3; TCRdb's assignment of TRBD2 cannot be checked, as there is no DNA. From germline, CDR1 is DFQATT and CDR2 SNEGSKA (reference sequence). This CDR3 spans 15 amino acids. CDR3 sequence reads: CSARGLAGVRDTQYF.

The CDR3 region is CASSLGDREIGNTEAFF. The V and J genes are TRBV28 and TRBJ1-1; with no DNA, the TCRdb D assignment of TRBD1 cannot be verified. This CDR3 is 17 amino acids long. The germline gives CDR1 MDHEN, CDR2 SYDVKM.

This chain links TRBV5-1 with TRBJ1-6; TCRdb returns TRBD1, unconfirmable since there is no DNA. CDR3 size: 15 residues. From germline, CDR1 is SGHRS and CDR2 YFSETQ. CDR3 residues: CASSLALGRNSPLHF.

This chain links TRBV12-3 or TRBV12-4 with TRBJ2-7; no DNA is available, so the TRBD1 call from TCRdb remains unchecked. CDR3 length: 13 amino acids. The CDR3 spells CASSLTGTYEQYF.

V is TRBV28 and J is TRBJ1-3. Germline CDR1 is MDHEN and CDR2 is SYDVKM. The CDR3 sequence is 13 residues long. The CDR3 loop is CASSEGSGNTIYF.

The rearrangement links TRBV5-4 to TRBJ2-5; the D call from TCRdb, TRBD2, cannot be confirmed without DNA. The length of the CDR3 is 14 residues. Germline assignment: CDR1 SGHNT and CDR2 YYREEE (reference sequence). CDR3 protein: CASSSTSPKETQYF.

The genes are TRBV20-1 and TRBJ2-1; the D call of TRBD2 rests on TCRdb alone, since no DNA is present to check it. The CDR3 loop spans 15 amino acids. Looked up from germline, CDR1 is DFQATT and CDR2 is SNEGSKA (reference sequence). CDR3 loop: CSASSTASSYNEQFF.

This rearrangement joins TRBV20-1 to TRBJ1-4. The germline V gene encodes CDR1 DFQATT and CDR2 SNEGSKA (reference sequence). The CDR3 extends over 13 amino acids. The CDR3 spells CSRSGGGDEKLFF.

The rearrangement uses TRBV7-2 and TRBJ2-4; lacking DNA, the TRBD1 call made by TCRdb goes unchecked. The CDR3 runs to 16 residues. Germline lookup yields CDR1 SGHTA and CDR2 FQGNSA. CDR3 sequence: CASSLGGLGGQNIQYF.

The chain combines TRBV5-1 with TRBJ1-2. The CDR3 sequence is 14 residues long. CDR1 is SGHRS and CDR2 is YFSETQ in the germline V gene. CDR3 amino acids: CASSPGVENYGYTF.

The V gene is TRBV20-1, the J gene TRBJ2-1; TCRdb returns TRBD1, unconfirmable since there is no DNA. Germline-derived CDR1 and CDR2 are DFQATT and SNEGSKA (reference sequence). The CDR3 runs to 16 residues. This chain's CDR3 is CSARDGGRDERDEQFF.

The V and J genes are TRBV4-1 and TRBJ1-5; TCRdb outputs TRBD1, but without DNA this stays unchecked. Germline V gene data show CDR1 as MGHRA and CDR2 as YSYEKL. The CDR3 is made up of 15 amino acids. CDR3: CASSQEGRVAQPQHF.

The chain has TRBV7-9 and TRBJ2-7. This CDR3 comprises 14 residues. CDR1 SEHNR and CDR2 FQNEAQ come from the germline V gene (reference sequence). CDR3 residues: CASSLDGSSYEQYF.

The J gene is TRBJ1-2, the V gene TRBV5-1; absent DNA, TCRdb's TRBD1 call cannot be checked. Germline V gene lookup returns CDR1 SGHRS and CDR2 YFSETQ. This CDR3 region has 14 residues. CDR3 protein: CASSRDREGYGYTF.

This sequence joins TRBV5-1 and TRBJ2-7. Germline V gives CDR1 SGHRS, CDR2 YFSETQ. The CDR3 is 14 residues long. The CDR3 here is CASSLGATDDEQYF.

The chain joins TRBV20-1 to TRBJ2-7; the D call from TCRdb, TRBD2, cannot be confirmed without DNA. The germline gives CDR1 DFQATT, CDR2 SNEGSKA (reference sequence). The CDR3 consists of 12 residues. The CDR3 sequence: CSASPPADEQYF.

The rearrangement links TRBV7-2 to TRBJ1-5. Germline CDR1 and CDR2: SGHTA and FQGNSA. CDR3 size: 15 residues. CDR3 loop: CASSFSRLGNQPQHF.

The chain couples TRBV20-1 to TRBJ2-1; there is no DNA to check the TCRdb D call of TRBD2. CDR3 length equals 14 residues. The germline V gene has CDR1 DFQATT and CDR2 SNEGSKA (reference sequence). CDR3: CSARSRGGYNEQFF.

The V gene is TRBV27, the J gene TRBJ2-7; the TCRdb D gene call, TRBD2, has no DNA to confirm it. CDR3 length equals 11 residues. The germline V gene encodes CDR1 MNHEY and CDR2 SMNVEV (reference sequence). The CDR3 spells CASSRSGEQYF.

This chain joins TRBV7-2 and TRBJ2-3; TCRdb calls TRBD2, which cannot be checked without DNA. This CDR3 is built from 16 residues. The V gene's germline CDR1 is SGHTA and CDR2 FQGNSA. CDR3 loop: CAIEGSGSFFPDTQYF. The full variable domain, in which reference TRBV7-2 and TRBJ2-3 provide the parts outside the CDR3, is GAGVSQSPSNKVTEKGKDVELRCDPISGHTALYWYRQSLGQGLEFLIYFQGNSAPDKSGLPSDRFSAERTGGSVSTLTIQRTQQEDSAVYLCAIEGSGSFFPDTQYFGPGTRLTVL.

The V gene is TRBV7-9, the J gene TRBJ2-5. CDR1 and CDR2 from the germline V gene are SEHNR and FQNEAQ (reference sequence). This CDR3 spans 16 amino acids. The CDR3 here is CASSLGPHGTQETQYF.